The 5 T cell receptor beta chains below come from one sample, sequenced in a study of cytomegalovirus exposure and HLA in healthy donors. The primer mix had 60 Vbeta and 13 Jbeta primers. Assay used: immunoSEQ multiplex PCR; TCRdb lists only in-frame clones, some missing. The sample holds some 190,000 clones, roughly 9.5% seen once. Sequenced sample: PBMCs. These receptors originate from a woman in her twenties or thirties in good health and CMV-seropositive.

In DNA, the CDR3 is TGTGCCAGTAGTGGGAGAGACCAAGAGACCCAGTACTTC. This encodes CASSGRDQETQYF. The chain links TRBV19 to TRBJ2-5; maybe TRBD2 (5 bases). The CDR3 spans 13 residues. Germline lookup yields CDR1 LNHDA and CDR2 SQIVND (reference sequence). Trimming removed 5 bases from V and 0 bases from J, with 7 bases in between.

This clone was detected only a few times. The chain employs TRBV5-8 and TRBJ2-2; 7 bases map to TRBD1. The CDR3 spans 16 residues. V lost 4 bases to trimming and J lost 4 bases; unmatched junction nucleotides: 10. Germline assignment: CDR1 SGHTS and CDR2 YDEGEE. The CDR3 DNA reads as TGTGCCAGCAGCCCAGGGACAGTAATAGGCACCGGGGAGCTGTTTTTT. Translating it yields CASSPGTVIGTGELFF.

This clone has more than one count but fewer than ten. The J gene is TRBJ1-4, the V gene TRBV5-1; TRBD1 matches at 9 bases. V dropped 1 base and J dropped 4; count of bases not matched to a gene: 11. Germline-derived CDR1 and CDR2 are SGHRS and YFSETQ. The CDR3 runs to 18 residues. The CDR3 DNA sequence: TGCGCCAGCAGCTTGACAGGGGGCTACCGGTTCCATAATGAAAAACTGTTTTTT. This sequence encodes CASSLTGGYRFHNEKLFF.

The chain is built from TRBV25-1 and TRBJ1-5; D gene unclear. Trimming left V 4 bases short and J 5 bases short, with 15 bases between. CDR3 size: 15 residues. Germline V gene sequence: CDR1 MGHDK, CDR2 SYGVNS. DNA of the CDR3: TGTGCCAGCAGTGTCCGGGGAATAAAGGATCAGCCCCAGCATTTT. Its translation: CASSVRGIKDQPQHF.

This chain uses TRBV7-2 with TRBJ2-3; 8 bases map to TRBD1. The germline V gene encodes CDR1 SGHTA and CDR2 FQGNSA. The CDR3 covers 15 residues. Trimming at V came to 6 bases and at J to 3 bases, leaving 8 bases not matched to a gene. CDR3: CASSRTGSLTDTQYF. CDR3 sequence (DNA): TGTGCCAGCAGTCGGACAGGGAGTTTGACAGATACGCAGTATTTT.